This TCR beta chain was obtained from a study of CD8 T cells in Susac syndrome. Sequencing of TCR beta drew on CD8+ and CD4+ T cells from blood. The CD8+ and CD4+ T cells were negatively isolated, with the TEMRA cells enriched by FACS. Random hexamers primed reverse transcription of 0.5 to 1 ug RNA. TCRdb reanalysed the immunoSEQ multiplex PCR reads using MiXCR and keeps one entry per CDR3 protein. The sample yields some 200,000 distinct CDR3 sequences, about 94% seen once. Germline V gives CDR1 SGHAT, CDR2 FQNNGV. Trimming removed 4 bases from V and 2 bases from J, with 4 bases in between. CDR3 size: 12 residues.

Sequenced: CD4+ T cells from PBMCs. The receptor's source is a human donor with Susac syndrome. The V and J genes are TRBV11-2 and TRBJ2-3; D remains ambiguous. CDR3 region: CASSSFTDTQYF. In nucleotides, the CDR3 is TGTGCCAGCAGCTCCTTCACAGATACGCAGTATTTT.